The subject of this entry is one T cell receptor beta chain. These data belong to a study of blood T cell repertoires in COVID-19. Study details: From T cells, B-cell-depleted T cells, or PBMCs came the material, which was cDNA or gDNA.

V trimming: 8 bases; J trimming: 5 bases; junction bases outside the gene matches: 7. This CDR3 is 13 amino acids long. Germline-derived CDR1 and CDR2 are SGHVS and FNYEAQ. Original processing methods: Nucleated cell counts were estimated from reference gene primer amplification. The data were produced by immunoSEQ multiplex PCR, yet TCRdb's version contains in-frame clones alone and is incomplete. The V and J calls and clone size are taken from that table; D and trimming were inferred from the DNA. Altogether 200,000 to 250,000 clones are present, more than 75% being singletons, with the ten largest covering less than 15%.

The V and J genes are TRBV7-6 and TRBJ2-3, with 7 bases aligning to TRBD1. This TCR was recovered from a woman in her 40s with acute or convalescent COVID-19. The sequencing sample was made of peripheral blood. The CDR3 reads CASGPDREDTQYF. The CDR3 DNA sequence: TGTGCCAGCGGTCCTGACAGGGAAGATACGCAGTATTTT.